This T cell receptor beta chain was identified during a study of T cells in women clearing cervical HPV infection. Background on the study: Women with histologically confirmed HPV16-related CIN3 or worse, 2 with invasive cancer, served as cases. Controls gave blood once infection was undetectable; cases at lesion identification. Study conclusions and caveats: A classifier using richness and V gene abundances reached an AUC of approximately 0.79. Effector/memory and HPV-specific T cells were not isolated, and association timing is unknown.

In regard to this clone: Its matching antigen is unknown. The read is 3 residues too short to cover the CDR3 end, so that end is filled in from the germline J gene.

The table came from immunoSEQ multiplex PCR; TCRdb's copy has only in-frame clones and leaves some out. The sample includes 40,000 to 60,000 clones. Losses at the gene ends were 10 bases for V and 7 bases for J; bases not matched to a gene: 11. CDR3 length: 14 residues. Germline CDR1 and CDR2: SNHLY and FYNNEI. The chain has TRBV2 and TRBJ1-4, with TRBD1 identical over 8 bases. The sample comprised blood buffy coat. This TCR came from a woman between 18 and 75 years old with a cervical HPV16 infection that either progressed to CIN3+ or cleared (not recorded which). The CDR3 sequence: CATGTGGVGEKLFF. CDR3 DNA, as far as it was read: TGTGCCACCGGGACAGGAGGCGTCGGTGAAAAA.